The next 3 T cell receptor beta chains were all read from a single sample in a study of blood T cell repertoires in COVID-19. Measured with immunoSEQ multiplex PCR; TCRdb has only the in-frame clones, and not every one. In the table there are 200,000 to 250,000 clones, roughly four fifths of which are singletons. Material: PBMCs or T cells enriched from blood (not recorded which). The receptors come from a woman aged 40 to 50 with acute COVID-19.

The J gene is TRBJ2-7, the V gene TRBV7-3, with D maybe TRBD2 (6 bases). This CDR3 has 14 amino acids. Germline V gives CDR1 SGHTA, CDR2 FQGTGA. V gave up 2 bases and J gave up 5 bases, with 13 bases separating them. The CDR3: CASSLDGGWDEQYF. CDR3 DNA: TGTGCCAGCAGCTTAGATGGAGGGTGGGACGAGCAGTACTTC.

This clone has only one observation. The chain recombines TRBV11-2 with TRBJ1-2; D call uncertain. The V gene lost 0 bases and the J gene lost 7 bases, with 12 bases spanning the gap. CDR1 is SGHAT and CDR2 is FQNNGV in the germline V gene. The CDR3 sequence is 14 residues long. In nucleotides, the CDR3 is TGTGCCAGCAGCTTAGAAGGCAGTGCGGCTGGCTACACCTTC. Its protein is CASSLEGSAAGYTF.

The table lists this clone with a count of one. The V call is TRBV5-6, the J call TRBJ2-1; 7 bases map to TRBD2. CDR1 and CDR2 from the germline V gene are SGHDT and YYEEEE. The CDR3 loop spans 16 amino acids. The V gene end was trimmed by 2 bases and the J gene end by 7 bases; junction bases not matched to a gene: 12. CDR3 sequence (DNA): TGTGCCAGCAGCTTAAGAGGGAGGGCCGTACGGAATGAGCAGTTCTTC. Translated: CASSLRGRAVRNEQFF. Based on the CDR3 plus reference TRBV5-6 and TRBJ2-1, the full variable domain is DAGVTQSPTHLIKTRGQQVTLRCSPKSGHDTVSWYQQALGQGPQFIFQYYEEEERQRGNFPDRFSGHQFPNYSSELNVNALLLGDSALYLCASSLRGRAVRNEQFFGPGTRLTVL.